This TCR beta chain was sequenced in a study of immune evolution from preneoplasia to lung adenocarcinoma. Details on this clone: Its antigen is as yet unknown.

Profiled with immunoSEQ multiplex PCR; TCRdb holds only in-frame clones, not every one. The repertoire holds under 4,500 clones, with 80% as singletons. Trimming pared 3 bases from V and 1 base from J, leaving 12 bases between. CDR3 length equals 15 residues. Germline V gives CDR1 KGHSH, CDR2 LQKENI. Whole-study results and caveats: Normal lung had the highest top T cell clone frequencies.

The sequenced material came from FFPE lung adenocarcinoma in situ tissue. This sequence originates from a person between 65 and 80 years old with lung adenocarcinoma. This chain joins TRBV18 and TRBJ1-1, with D tentatively TRBD1 (5 bases). The DNA for the CDR3 is TGTGCCAGCTCACCTTCGGGACCTTGGAACACTGAAGCTTTCTTT. Translation: CASSPSGPWNTEAFF.